This passage covers 7 T cell receptor beta chains from one sample sequenced in a study of blood T cell repertoires in COVID-19. Profiled with immunoSEQ multiplex PCR; TCRdb holds only in-frame clones, not every one. The sample yields 350,000 to 450,000 clones, 85% seen once. Sequenced sample: peripheral blood. These receptors were obtained from a woman between 18 and 29 years old with acute or convalescent COVID-19.

The chain combines TRBV19 with TRBJ2-3; D is undetermined. The V gene's germline CDR1 is LNHDA and CDR2 SQIVND (reference sequence). The V and J ends lost 5 bases and 2 bases respectively, with 11 bases between them. This CDR3 spans 14 amino acids. The CDR3 coding sequence is TGTGCCAGTAGTCAGGCTTATACCACAGATACGCAGTATTTT. Encoded protein: CASSQAYTTDTQYF.

This clone has only one observation. This chain joins TRBV5-5 and TRBJ2-1; D ambiguous. This CDR3 is built from 13 residues. The ends were cut back, 7 bases at V and 2 bases at J, with 10 bases in the middle. CDR1 SGHKS and CDR2 YYEKEE come from the germline V gene (reference sequence). In nucleotides, the CDR3 is TGTGCCAGCGCCCCCCAGGCCTACAATGAGCAGTTCTTC. Encoded protein: CASAPQAYNEQFF.

About this clone itself: The junction departs from germline at one end; a sequencing error may be responsible. The genes are TRBV4-2 and TRBJ2-7; TRBD2 matches 7 bases. The CDR3 contains 15 residues. Germline values: CDR1 LGHNA, CDR2 YNFKEQ. The CDR3 region is CASSEEVLALGEQYF. The CDR3 DNA is TGTGCCAGCAGCGAAGAGGTACTAGCGTTAGGCGAGCAGTACTTC.

The chain recombines TRBV7-9 with TRBJ1-2; the D is unclear. The V end was cut by 0 bases, the J end by 6 bases, with 11 bases between. The V gene's germline CDR1 is SEHNR and CDR2 FQNEAQ (reference sequence). The CDR3 runs to 14 residues. Written as DNA, the CDR3 is TGTGCCAGCAGCTTAGCGGGCGCGAACCATGGCTACACCTTC. Translated: CASSLAGANHGYTF.

To note about this clone: Within the sample, other DNA sequences also encode this same CDR3. This chain uses TRBV5-1 with TRBJ2-5, with 12 bases matching TRBD1. The CDR3 totals 15 residues. Trimming removed 0 bases from V and 4 bases from J; junction bases left unmatched: 1. Germline V gene lookup returns CDR1 SGHRS and CDR2 YFSETQ. DNA for the CDR3: TGCGCCAGCAGCTTGGGGGGACAGGGGGCAGAGACCCAGTACTTC. This sequence encodes CASSLGGQGAETQYF.

This chain connects TRBV7-8 to TRBJ1-3; 7 bases are a match to TRBD1. CDR3 length: 14 amino acids. Germline CDR1 SGHVS, CDR2 FQNEAQ. V shed 5 bases and J 1 base; nucleotides not matched to a gene: 2. DNA for the CDR3: TGTGCCAGCAGCAGCAGGGGGTCTGGAAACACCATATATTTT. Translated: CASSSRGSGNTIYF.

This chain joins TRBV7-3 and TRBJ2-1; 7 bases agree with TRBD2. This CDR3 has 13 amino acids. Germline CDR1 is SGHTA and CDR2 is FQGTGA. J gave up 12 bases and V 2 bases, and 7 bases lay outside the gene matches. In nucleotides, the CDR3 is TGTGCCAGCAGCTTAGGGACTGGGGAGGGGCAGTTCTTC. Translated: CASSLGTGEGQFF.